The 19 T cell receptor beta chains listed next were all sequenced from one sample in a study of T-cell reconstitution after alpha-beta-depleted transplantation in children (dated by TCRdb to about 2016). Libraries were prepared through PCR. The run used an Illumina HiSeq 2500. Molecular barcoding was employed in the preparation of TCR libraries, with unique molecular identifiers being used to normalize TCRbeta repertoire quantification. TCRdb reran the public reads through fastp at Q25 and MiXCR, keeping productive beta chains. Entries are consolidated by CDR3 protein sequence, retaining the most common genes and DNA. For this sample there are 250,000 to 400,000 distinct CDR3 sequences; around 25% appear just once. 9.5% to 12% of the sample rests with the top ten. The intended sense of this specimen's treatment or condition label: allogeneic hematopoietic cell transplantation with graft depleted of TCRalphabeta T cells and CD19 B cells.

Specimen: PBMCs, mostly from graft donor cells, collected 180 days after TCRalphabeta/CD19-depleted stem cell transplant. The receptors originated from a male patient younger than 18 who had a stem cell transplant for acute lymphoblastic leukemia, so the T cells may come from the graft donor.

This chain joins TRBV20-1 and TRBJ1-1, with TRBD1 identical over 8 bases. Germline V gene data show CDR1 as DFQATT and CDR2 as SNEGSKA (reference sequence). Germline trimming cut 6 bases from V and 3 bases from J; bases unmatched to any gene: 3. This CDR3 is built from 12 residues. CDR3 DNA: TGCAGTGCCCCCAGGGGGCACACTGAAGCTTTCTTT. Its translation is CSAPRGHTEAFF.

DNA for the CDR3: TGTGCCATCAGTGACCCCGGGACTAGCGAGGGATCCTACAATGAGCAGTTCTTC. It codes for CAISDPGTSEGSYNEQFF. The rearrangement links TRBV10-3 to TRBJ2-1; 10 bases are a match to TRBD2. Trimming at V came to 3 bases and at J to 1 base, leaving 9 bases not matched to a gene. The V gene's germline CDR1 is ENHRY and CDR2 SYGVKD. The length of the CDR3 is 18 residues.

J is TRBJ2-7 and V is TRBV29-1; 12 positions agree with TRBD2. Trimming at V came to 3 bases and at J to 2 bases, leaving 14 bases not matched to a gene. The CDR3 covers 18 residues. In germline, CDR1 is SQVTM, CDR2 ANQGSEA. The CDR3 region is CSVEGRLRLAGAAYEQYF. CDR3 coding DNA: TGCAGCGTTGAGGGAAGACTAAGACTAGCGGGAGCAGCCTACGAGCAGTACTTC.

This clonotype was seen only a few times. This rearrangement joins TRBV12-3 or TRBV12-4 to TRBJ1-2; D may be TRBD1 (6 bases). The CDR3 totals 15 residues. V was trimmed by 6 bases and J by 3 bases, leaving 17 bases between them. CDR3 coding DNA: TGTGCCAGCAGCTCCCTCGGGGGCGTCGACTATGGCTACACCTTC. This sequence encodes CASSSLGGVDYGYTF.

In its sample, this clonotype was seen a few times. The CDR3 sequence: CASSQVHGDEQFF. The CDR3 DNA reads TGCGCCAGCAGCCAAGTACACGGGGATGAGCAGTTCTTC. V gene TRBV4-1 combines with J gene TRBJ2-1; maybe TRBD2 (5 bases). V gave up 1 base and J gave up 8 bases, with 9 bases separating them. This CDR3 is built from 13 residues. Germline values: CDR1 MGHRA, CDR2 YSYEKL.

The gene calls are TRBV7-9 and TRBJ2-3; 9 bases agree with TRBD2. The V and J ends lost 2 bases and 4 bases, in that order; junction bases with no gene match: 7. The CDR3 is 16 residues long. Germline V CDR1 and CDR2: SEHNR, FQNEAQ (reference sequence). DNA for the CDR3: TGTGCCAGCAGCTTATGGTTAGCGGGAGTTGCAGATACGCAGTATTTT. Translating gives CASSLWLAGVADTQYF.

The rearrangement joins TRBV20-1 to TRBJ2-1; no clear D. The germline gives CDR1 DFQATT, CDR2 SNEGSKA (reference sequence). CDR3 length equals 15 residues. Trimming stripped 3 bases from V and 0 bases from J, with 12 bases between. The CDR3 spells CSASSIAGSYNEQFF. CDR3 nucleotides: TGCAGTGCTAGCTCCATAGCAGGCTCCTACAATGAGCAGTTCTTC.

Only a few counts were recorded for this clonotype. The V call is TRBV9, the J call TRBJ2-7; 10 bases map to TRBD1. V trimming: 3 bases; J trimming: 6 bases; junction bases outside the gene matches: 9. Germline CDR1 and CDR2: SGDLS and YYNGEE. The CDR3 is 15 amino acids. CDR3 loop: CASSASGTGASEQYF. CDR3 bases: TGTGCCAGCAGCGCGTCCGGGACAGGGGCCTCCGAGCAGTACTTC.

The chain employs TRBV2 and TRBJ1-3, with a tentative D call TRBD1 (6 bases). The CDR3 runs 12 residues. Trimming cost V 8 bases and J 4 bases, with 9 bases left between them. Germline V gene lookup returns CDR1 SNHLY and CDR2 FYNNEI. CDR3 sequence: CASGDTGNTIYF. CDR3 nucleotide sequence: TGTGCCAGCGGGGACACAGGAAACACCATATATTTT.

In this sample, this clonotype turned up a few times. The genes are TRBV5-1 and TRBJ1-4; TRBD1 might be the D (5 bases). Germline V gene data show CDR1 as SGHRS and CDR2 as YFSETQ. Trimming removed 0 bases from V and 8 bases from J, with 11 bases in between. The CDR3 is 14 amino acids. In nucleotides, the CDR3 is TGCGCCAGCAGCTTGGTCCCCGACAGCGAAAAACTGTTTTTT. It is translated as CASSLVPDSEKLFF.

This clonotype was counted only a few times. This rearrangement joins TRBV12-3 or TRBV12-4 to TRBJ1-1; TRBD1 matches 8 bases. The CDR3 sequence is 15 residues long. The J segment lost 1 base and the V segment lost 7 bases, leaving 8 bases of the junction unmatched. For the CDR3, the DNA is TGTGCCAGCACCCCGACAGGGGCGGGGAACACTGAAGCTTTCTTT. As protein: CASTPTGAGNTEAFF.

The chain combines TRBV5-1 with TRBJ2-5, with D unresolved. V lost 0 bases and J 1 base, leaving 13 bases between the germline ends. Germline CDR1 is SGHRS and CDR2 is YFSETQ. The length of the CDR3 is 16 residues. CDR3 amino acids: CASSLGGAYGQETQYF. The CDR3 DNA is TGCGCCAGCAGCTTGGGAGGCGCTTATGGCCAAGAGACCCAGTACTTC.

The chain uses TRBV5-4 and TRBJ2-5, with 7 bases fitting TRBD2. The CDR3 runs to 14 residues. Trimming cost V 1 base and J 3 bases; bases outside gene matches: 3. Germline CDR1 is SGHNT and CDR2 is YYREEE (reference sequence). The CDR3 sequence is CASSLWSGKETQYF. The CDR3 bases are TGTGCCAGCAGCTTGTGGAGCGGGAAAGAGACCCAGTACTTC.

The V call is TRBV7-8, the J call TRBJ2-2; D gene unclear. Germline CDR1 is SGHVS and CDR2 is FQNEAQ. V lost 5 bases and J lost 3, with 10 bases in between. The CDR3 has 14 residues. CDR3 sequence: CASSVRRDTGELFF. In DNA, the CDR3 is TGTGCCAGCAGCGTCCGTCGGGACACCGGGGAGCTGTTTTTT.

CDR3: CSALLPGGHLCGYTF. The CDR3, as DNA: TGCAGTGCCCTCTTGCCAGGGGGGCACCTTTGCGGCTACACCTTC. This chain links TRBV20-1 with TRBJ1-2, with TRBD1 matching 7 bases. The CDR3 runs to 15 residues. Germline CDR1 DFQATT, CDR2 SNEGSKA (reference sequence). The V and J ends lost 6 bases and 8 bases, in that order; junction bases with no gene match: 18.

This clonotype was seen repeatedly, ten times or more. The rearrangement links TRBV20-1 to TRBJ1-5; 10 bases map to TRBD1. The V gene's germline CDR1 is DFQATT and CDR2 SNEGSKA (reference sequence). This CDR3 comprises 14 residues. J was trimmed by 6 bases and V by 5 bases; bases with no gene match: 7. The CDR3 here is CSAYGTGEGQPQHF. CDR3 in DNA: TGCAGTGCTTACGGGACAGGGGAGGGTCAGCCCCAGCATTTT.

A few counts support this clonotype. This sequence joins TRBV4-1 and TRBJ2-3, with 7 nucleotides matching TRBD1. CDR3 size: 15 residues. Trimming took 5 bases from V and 5 from J; bases not matched to a gene: 10. CDR1 is MGHRA and CDR2 is YSYEKL in the germline V gene. CDR3 DNA: TGCGCCAGCAGCGGAACCGGGACAGCGCAAGATACGCAGTATTTT. It encodes CASSGTGTAQDTQYF.

This clonotype has a handful of counts. The CDR3 loop reads CASSQLGENTEAFF. In nucleotides, the CDR3 is TGTGCCAGCAGCCAGTTAGGGGAGAACACTGAAGCTTTCTTT. The chain joins TRBV4-2 to TRBJ1-1; maybe TRBD1 (5 bases). Trimming took off 3 bases at V and 1 base at J, with 9 bases between the two ends. This CDR3 comprises 14 residues. Per germline, CDR1 LGHNA and CDR2 YNFKEQ.

This clonotype was counted a few times. This chain connects TRBV27 to TRBJ1-1; D possibly corresponds to TRBD1 (6 bases). V was shortened by 8 bases and J by 10 bases, with 20 bases between the two germline ends. The CDR3 has 13 residues. Germline CDR1 and CDR2: MNHEY and SMNVEV (reference sequence). The CDR3, as DNA: TGTGCCAGCGGATTGACAGGATGGGTGGCAGCTTTCTTT. It yields the protein CASGLTGWVAAFF.